Included here is one T cell receptor beta chain sequence, with context. This entry belongs to a study of blood T cell repertoires in COVID-19. Across the study: The United States, Italy and Spain provided the acute and convalescent COVID-19 samples. From T cells, B-cell-depleted T cells, or PBMCs came the material, which was cDNA or gDNA.

Per the authors' pipeline: It was from reference gene primer amplification that nucleated cell counts were estimated. The data were produced by immunoSEQ multiplex PCR, yet TCRdb's version contains in-frame clones alone and is incomplete. That table is the source of V, J and clone size, and D and trimming were worked out from the DNA. Here the sample spans 35,000 to 45,000 clones, about 90% being singletons. The J segment lost 8 bases and the V segment lost 8 bases, leaving 7 bases of the junction unmatched. Germline assignment: CDR1 DFQATT and CDR2 SNEGSKA (reference sequence). This CDR3 region has 11 residues.

Sample: peripheral blood. This clonotype was sampled from a human donor in a cohort sampled during active COVID-19. The V gene is TRBV20-1, the J gene TRBJ2-3, with 7 bases fitting TRBD1. Here the CDR3 reads CSPTGTGTQYF. The CDR3 DNA reads TGCAGTCCGACAGGGACGGGTACGCAGTATTTT.